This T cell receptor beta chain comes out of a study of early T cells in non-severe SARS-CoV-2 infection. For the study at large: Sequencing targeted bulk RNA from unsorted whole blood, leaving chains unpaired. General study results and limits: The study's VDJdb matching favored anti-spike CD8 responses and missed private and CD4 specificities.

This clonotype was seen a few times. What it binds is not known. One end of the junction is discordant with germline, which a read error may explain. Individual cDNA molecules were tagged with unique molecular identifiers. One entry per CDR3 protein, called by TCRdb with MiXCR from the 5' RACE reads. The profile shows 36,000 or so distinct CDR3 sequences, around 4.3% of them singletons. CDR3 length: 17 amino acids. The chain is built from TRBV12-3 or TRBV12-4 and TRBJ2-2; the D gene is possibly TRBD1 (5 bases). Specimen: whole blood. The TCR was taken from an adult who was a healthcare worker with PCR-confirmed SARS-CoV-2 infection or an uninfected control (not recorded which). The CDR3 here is CASNLESWTTGTGELFF. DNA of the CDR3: TGTGCCAGCAATTTAGAATCCTGGACAACGGGCACCGGGGAGCTGTTTTTT.